This note documents a single T cell receptor (beta chain) sequence. No antigen is known for it. This table comes from immunoSEQ multiplex PCR, and its TCRdb copy is limited to in-frame clones, with some not included. The sample yields about 190,000 clones, roughly 82% seen once. This CDR3 has 16 residues. Germline V gene sequence: CDR1 LNHDA, CDR2 SQIVND (reference sequence). V gave up 6 bases and J gave up 2 bases, with 19 bases separating them. This sample was taken from a study of cytomegalovirus exposure and HLA in healthy donors. Broader study findings: Per published reports, the classifier diagnosed cytomegalovirus status with high specificity and sensitivity. In vitro work confirmed that three CMV-associated chains recognize CMV antigens.

Separation from the approximately 690-subject first cohort characterized the roughly 120-subject validation cohort, to which the donors belonged. This TCR came from a woman aged 18-29 years in good health and CMV-seronegative. This rearrangement joins TRBV19 to TRBJ1-1, with a weak D call TRBD1 (5 bases). Source material: PBMCs. CDR3 coding DNA: TGTGCCAGTAGCCCAGGGTTTAAGGACCTCAACACTGAAGCTTTCTTT. Translating gives CASSPGFKDLNTEAFF.